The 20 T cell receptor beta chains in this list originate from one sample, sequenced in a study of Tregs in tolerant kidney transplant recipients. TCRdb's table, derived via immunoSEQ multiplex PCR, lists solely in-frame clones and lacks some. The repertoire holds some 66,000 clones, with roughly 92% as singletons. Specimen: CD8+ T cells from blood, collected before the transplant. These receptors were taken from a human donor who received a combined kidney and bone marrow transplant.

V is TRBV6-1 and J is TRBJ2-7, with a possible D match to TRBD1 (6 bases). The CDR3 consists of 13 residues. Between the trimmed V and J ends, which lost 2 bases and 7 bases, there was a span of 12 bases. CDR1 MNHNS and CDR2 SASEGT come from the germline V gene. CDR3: CASSESPGEEQYF. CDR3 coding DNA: TGTGCCAGCAGTGAAAGCCCAGGGGAAGAGCAGTACTTC.

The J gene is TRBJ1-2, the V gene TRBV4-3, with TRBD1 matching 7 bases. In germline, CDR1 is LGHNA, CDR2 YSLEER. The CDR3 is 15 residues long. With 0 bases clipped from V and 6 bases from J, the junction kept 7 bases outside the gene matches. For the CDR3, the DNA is TGCGCCAGCAGCCAAGACCCAGGGGGGTACGATGGCTACACCTTC. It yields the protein CASSQDPGGYDGYTF.

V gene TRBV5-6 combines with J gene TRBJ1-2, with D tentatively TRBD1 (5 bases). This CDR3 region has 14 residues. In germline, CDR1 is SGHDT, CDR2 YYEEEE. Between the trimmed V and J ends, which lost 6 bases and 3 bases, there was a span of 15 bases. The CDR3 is CASIPHDSYYGYTF. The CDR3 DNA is TGTGCCAGCATCCCCCATGACAGCTACTATGGCTACACCTTC.

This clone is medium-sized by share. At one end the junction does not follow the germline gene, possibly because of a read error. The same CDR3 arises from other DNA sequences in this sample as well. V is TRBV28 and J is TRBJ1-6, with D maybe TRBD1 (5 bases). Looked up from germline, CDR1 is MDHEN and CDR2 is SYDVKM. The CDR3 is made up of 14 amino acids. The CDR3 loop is CASSPVGDNSPLHF. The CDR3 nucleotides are TGTGCCAGCAGTCCTGTAGGGGATAATTCCCCCCTCCACTTT.

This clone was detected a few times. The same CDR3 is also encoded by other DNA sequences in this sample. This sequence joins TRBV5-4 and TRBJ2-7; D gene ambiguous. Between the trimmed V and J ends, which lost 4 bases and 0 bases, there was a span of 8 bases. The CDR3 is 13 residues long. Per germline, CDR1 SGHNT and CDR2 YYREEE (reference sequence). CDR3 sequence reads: CASSLDGSYEQYF. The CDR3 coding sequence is TGTGCCAGCAGCCTGGACGGCTCCTACGAGCAGTACTTC.

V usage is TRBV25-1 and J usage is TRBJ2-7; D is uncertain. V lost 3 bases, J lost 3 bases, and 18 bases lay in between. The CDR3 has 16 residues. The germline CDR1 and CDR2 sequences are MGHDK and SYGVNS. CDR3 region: CASSDYHGSPGYEQYF. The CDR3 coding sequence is TGTGCCAGCAGTGATTATCACGGGTCCCCCGGCTACGAGCAGTACTTC.

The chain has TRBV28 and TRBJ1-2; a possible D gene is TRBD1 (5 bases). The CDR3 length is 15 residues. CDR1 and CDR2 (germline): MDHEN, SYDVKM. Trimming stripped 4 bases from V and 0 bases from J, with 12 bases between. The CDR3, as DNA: TGTGCCAGCAGTTCCACAGGCTATGCTAACTATGGCTACACCTTC. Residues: CASSSTGYANYGYTF.

CDR3 sequence reads: CASSPRLAGVNEQFF. DNA for the CDR3: TGTGCCAGCAGCCCGAGACTAGCGGGGGTGAATGAGCAGTTCTTC. The chain recombines TRBV5-8 with TRBJ2-1; TRBD2 agrees at 12 bases. This CDR3 is built from 15 residues. Trimming removed 4 bases from V and 7 bases from J; junction bases left unmatched: 6. Germline V gene lookup returns CDR1 SGHTS and CDR2 YDEGEE.

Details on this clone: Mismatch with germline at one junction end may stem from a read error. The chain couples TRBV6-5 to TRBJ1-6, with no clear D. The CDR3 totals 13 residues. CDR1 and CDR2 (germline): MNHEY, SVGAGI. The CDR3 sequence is CASSYSSNSPLHF. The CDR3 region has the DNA TGTGCCAGCAGTTACTCGTCTAATTCCCCCCTCCACTTT.

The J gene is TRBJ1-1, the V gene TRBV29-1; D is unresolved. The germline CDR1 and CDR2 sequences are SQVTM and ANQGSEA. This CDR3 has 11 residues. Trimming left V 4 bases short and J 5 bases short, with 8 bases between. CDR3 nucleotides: TGCAGCGTTGTTGGGGAGACTGAAGCTTTCTTT. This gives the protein CSVVGETEAFF.

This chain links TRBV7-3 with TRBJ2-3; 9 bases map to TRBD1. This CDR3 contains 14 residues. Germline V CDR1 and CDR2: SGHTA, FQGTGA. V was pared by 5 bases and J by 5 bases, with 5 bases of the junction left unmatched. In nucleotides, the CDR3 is TGTGCCAGCAGCCTGACAGGGGGAGTAGATACGCAGTATTTT. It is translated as CASSLTGGVDTQYF.

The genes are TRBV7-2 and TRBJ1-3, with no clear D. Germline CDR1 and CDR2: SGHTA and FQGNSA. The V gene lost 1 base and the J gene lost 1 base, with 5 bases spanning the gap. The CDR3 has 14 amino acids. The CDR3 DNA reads TGTGCCAGCAGCTTAGTGACATCTGGAAACACCATATATTTT. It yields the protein CASSLVTSGNTIYF.

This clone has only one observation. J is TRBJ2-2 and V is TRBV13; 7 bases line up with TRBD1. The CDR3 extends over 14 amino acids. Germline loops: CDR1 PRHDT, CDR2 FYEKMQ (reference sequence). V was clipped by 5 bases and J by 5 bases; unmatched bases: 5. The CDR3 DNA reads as TGTGCCAGCAGCCGACAGGGTCGGACCGGGGAGCTGTTTTTT. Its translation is CASSRQGRTGELFF.

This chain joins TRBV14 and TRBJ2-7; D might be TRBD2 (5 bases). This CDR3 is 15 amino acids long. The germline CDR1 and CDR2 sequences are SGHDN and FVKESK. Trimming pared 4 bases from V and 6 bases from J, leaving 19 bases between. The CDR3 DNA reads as TGTGCCAGCAGCCCACCTGGAGGACGGTCGGGCGAGCAGTACTTC. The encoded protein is CASSPPGGRSGEQYF. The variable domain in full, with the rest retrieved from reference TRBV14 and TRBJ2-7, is EAGVTQFPSHSVIEKGQTVTLRCDPISGHDNLYWYRRVMGKEIKFLLHFVKESKQDESGMPNNRFLAERTGGTYSTLKVQPAELEDSGVYFCASSPPGGRSGEQYFGPGTRLTVT.

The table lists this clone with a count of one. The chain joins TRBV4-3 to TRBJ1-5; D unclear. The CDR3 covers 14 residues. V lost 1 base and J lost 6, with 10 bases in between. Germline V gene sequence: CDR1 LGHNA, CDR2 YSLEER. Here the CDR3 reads CASSQGRGSQPQHF. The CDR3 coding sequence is TGCGCCAGCAGCCAAGGTAGAGGGAGTCAGCCCCAGCATTTT.

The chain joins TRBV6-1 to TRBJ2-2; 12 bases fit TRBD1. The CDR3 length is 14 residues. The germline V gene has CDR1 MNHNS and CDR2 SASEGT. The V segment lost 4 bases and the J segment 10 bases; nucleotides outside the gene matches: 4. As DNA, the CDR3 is TGTGCCAGCAGTGGCGGGACAGGGGGCCTGGAGCTGTTTTTT. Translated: CASSGGTGGLELFF.

The CDR3 coding sequence is TGTGCCAGCAGTAGCCCGGGTGCGTTGAACACTGAAGCTTTCTTT. Translated, it gives CASSSPGALNTEAFF. V is TRBV9 and J is TRBJ1-1, with D uncertain. CDR1 and CDR2 from the germline V gene are SGDLS and YYNGEE. CDR3 length: 15 amino acids. V lost 5 bases and J 0 bases, leaving 14 bases between the germline ends.

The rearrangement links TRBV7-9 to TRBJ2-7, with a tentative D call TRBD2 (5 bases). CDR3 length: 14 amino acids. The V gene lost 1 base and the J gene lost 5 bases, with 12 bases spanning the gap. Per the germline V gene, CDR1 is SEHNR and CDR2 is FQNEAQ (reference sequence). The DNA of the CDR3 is TGTGCCAGCAGCTTAGTGGCTAGCTTACACGAGCAGTACTTC. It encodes CASSLVASLHEQYF.

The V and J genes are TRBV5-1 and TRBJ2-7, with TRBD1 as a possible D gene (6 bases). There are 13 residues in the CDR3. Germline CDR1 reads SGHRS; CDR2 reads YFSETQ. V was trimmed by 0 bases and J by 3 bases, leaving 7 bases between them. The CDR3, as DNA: TGCGCCAGCAGCTTGGAACAGGGCTACGAGCAGTACTTC. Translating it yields CASSLEQGYEQYF. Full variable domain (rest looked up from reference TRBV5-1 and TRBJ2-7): KAGVTQTPRYLIKTRGQQVTLSCSPISGHRSVSWYQQTPGQGLQFLFEYFSETQRNKGNFPGRFSGRQFSNSRSEMNVSTLELGDSALYLCASSLEQGYEQYFGPGTRLTVT.

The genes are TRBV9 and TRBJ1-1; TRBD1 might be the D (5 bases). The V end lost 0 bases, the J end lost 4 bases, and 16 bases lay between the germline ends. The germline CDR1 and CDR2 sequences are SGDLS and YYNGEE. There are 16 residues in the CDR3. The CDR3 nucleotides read TGTGCCAGCAGCGTAGATCCGGGACGGGGGATCACTGAAGCTTTCTTT. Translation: CASSVDPGRGITEAFF.